This entry lists 10 T cell receptor beta chains sequenced from one sample in a study of T-cell reconstitution after alpha-beta-depleted transplantation in children. For TCRbeta, the library was prepared with unique molecular identifiers. TCRdb called the PCR reads again in MiXCR, with one record for every CDR3 protein. The table lists approximately 430,000 distinct CDR3 sequences, 15% to 20% of them singletons, with less than 30% in the top ten. Sequencing was performed on PBMCs, mostly from graft donor cells, taken 360 days after TCRalphabeta/CD19-depleted stem cell transplant. Every receptor here comes from a boy in the first two years of life who had a stem cell transplant for Wiskott-Aldrich syndrome, so the T cells may come from the graft donor.

This chain connects TRBV6-1 to TRBJ2-3; the match to TRBD2 covers 7 bases. The CDR3 contains 14 residues. V gave up 7 bases and J gave up 3 bases; unmatched junction bases: 7. Per germline, CDR1 MNHNS and CDR2 SASEGT. The CDR3 loop is CASKKAGRTDTQYF. The CDR3 region has the DNA TGTGCCAGCAAAAAAGCGGGAAGAACAGATACGCAGTATTTT.

The chain has TRBV5-1 and TRBJ2-7, with 10 bases identical to TRBD1. Per the germline V gene, CDR1 is SGHRS and CDR2 is YFSETQ. The J segment lost 3 bases and the V segment lost 4 bases, leaving 4 bases of the junction unmatched. The CDR3 length is 14 residues. CDR3 bases: TGCGCCAGCAGCCCGGGGGACAGGGGCTACGAGCAGTACTTC. Translating gives CASSPGDRGYEQYF.

This clonotype was seen more than once but under ten times. V and J are TRBV24-1 and TRBJ2-6, with 9 nucleotides matching TRBD1. Trimming removed 1 base from V and 2 bases from J; junction bases left unmatched: 2. CDR1 is KGHDR and CDR2 is SFDVKD in the germline V gene. The CDR3 covers 17 residues. CDR3 sequence (DNA): TGTGCCACCAGTGATTTCCGACAGGGGGCTGGGGCCAACGTCCTGACTTTC. As protein: CATSDFRQGAGANVLTF.

In its sample, this clonotype was seen a few times. The chain is built from TRBV5-1 and TRBJ2-2, with 9 positions matching TRBD1. With 4 bases clipped from V and 3 bases from J, the junction kept 7 bases outside the gene matches. CDR1 and CDR2 (germline): SGHRS, YFSETQ. This CDR3 spans 16 amino acids. CDR3 nucleotides: TGCGCCAGCAGCCCTACGGGACAGGGATACACCGGGGAGCTGTTTTTT. This codes for CASSPTGQGYTGELFF.

The chain is built from TRBV12-3 or TRBV12-4 and TRBJ2-6; possible D gene TRBD1, 5 bases. The CDR3 sequence is 13 residues long. The V gene lost 8 bases and the J gene lost 9 bases, with 14 bases spanning the gap. The CDR3 reads CASANRRLNVLTF. The CDR3, as DNA: TGTGCCAGCGCTAACAGGAGACTCAACGTCCTGACTTTC.

This clonotype was picked up many times. The rearrangement links TRBV11-2 to TRBJ2-1; no firm D call. The CDR3 is made up of 12 amino acids. CDR1 and CDR2 (germline): SGHAT, FQNNGV. V dropped 7 bases and J dropped 6 bases, with 10 bases sitting between them. The CDR3 region has the DNA TGTGCCAGCACCATAGACGGCAATGAGCAGTTCTTC. Protein: CASTIDGNEQFF.

The rearrangement uses TRBV29-1 and TRBJ2-2, with 9 positions matching TRBD1. Germline V gives CDR1 SQVTM, CDR2 ANQGSEA. This CDR3 is 13 amino acids long. J was trimmed by 6 bases and V by 6 bases; bases with no gene match: 5. The CDR3 DNA sequence: TGCAGCGTGGGGACAGGGTTTGCCGGGGAGCTGTTTTTT. Protein: CSVGTGFAGELFF.

The chain links TRBV7-2 to TRBJ2-1; D gene unclear. Trimming left V 1 base short and J 4 bases short, with 8 bases between. This CDR3 comprises 14 residues. Germline lookup yields CDR1 SGHTA and CDR2 FQGNSA. In DNA form, the CDR3 reads TGTGCCAGCAGCTTAGGGGTTAGGTACAATGAGCAGTTCTTC. Translation gives CASSLGVRYNEQFF.

The chain carries TRBV27 and TRBJ1-5; D remains unclear. CDR3 length: 13 residues. Germline CDR1 reads MNHEY; CDR2 reads SMNVEV (reference sequence). The ends were cut back, 4 bases at V and 3 bases at J, with 7 bases in the middle. CDR3 coding DNA: TGTGCCAGCAGTTCTGGAAACAATCAGCCCCAGCATTTT. The encoded protein is CASSSGNNQPQHF.

The CDR3 protein is CASSLNTGGPYEQYF. In DNA, the CDR3 is TGTGCCAGCAGTTTAAATACAGGGGGTCCCTACGAGCAGTACTTC. The chain employs TRBV12-3 or TRBV12-4 and TRBJ2-7, with TRBD1 matching over 8 bases. Losses at the gene ends were 2 bases for V and 2 bases for J; bases not matched to a gene: 5. The CDR3 has 15 residues.